Below are 11 T cell receptor beta chains sequenced from a single sample in a study of T cells after yellow fever vaccination. Each CDR3 protein is one row after TCRdb ran MiXCR on the 5' RACE reads. Of 100,000 to 150,000 distinct CDR3 sequences in the sample, under 9% were seen once. The starting material was CD8+ T cells sorted from PBMCs, obtained on the day of the yellow fever booster vaccination. These receptors all stem from a man between 18 and 29 years old who received the YFV17D yellow fever vaccine.

The CDR3 sequence is CASSRGWGSYNEQFF. For the CDR3, the DNA is TGCGCCAGCAGCCGTGGGTGGGGCTCCTACAATGAGCAGTTCTTC. V is TRBV5-1 and J is TRBJ2-1, with D uncertain. Per the germline V gene, CDR1 is SGHRS and CDR2 is YFSETQ. Trimming took 4 bases from V and 0 from J, leaving 11 bases between them. The CDR3 has 15 residues.

This clonotype appeared a few times. The chain is built from TRBV28 and TRBJ2-1; TRBD2 aligns across 14 bases. CDR1 and CDR2 from the germline V gene are MDHEN and SYDVKM. This CDR3 has 15 amino acids. V dropped 7 bases and J dropped 8; count of bases not matched to a gene: 7. CDR3 amino acids: CASTAGLAGGDEQFF. As DNA, the CDR3 is TGTGCCAGCACCGCCGGACTAGCGGGGGGTGATGAGCAGTTCTTC.

The CDR3 loop reads CSAREWGEQFF. DNA for the CDR3: TGCAGTGCTAGAGAATGGGGTGAGCAGTTCTTC. The chain links TRBV20-1 to TRBJ2-1; D unclear. This CDR3 region has 11 residues. Germline V CDR1 and CDR2: DFQATT, SNEGSKA (reference sequence). Trimming left V 0 bases short and J 9 bases short, with 6 bases between.

The sample holds a few counts of this clonotype. This chain uses TRBV14 with TRBJ2-3, with no clear D. The germline V gene encodes CDR1 SGHDN and CDR2 FVKESK. The CDR3 is 15 amino acids. Trimming removed 4 bases at V and 0 bases at J, with 11 bases between. CDR3 loop: CASSRTSSSTDTQYF. CDR3 sequence (DNA): TGTGCCAGCAGCCGGACCTCATCAAGCACAGATACGCAGTATTTT.

J is TRBJ2-2 and V is TRBV9, with TRBD2 identical over 14 bases. Germline CDR1 is SGDLS and CDR2 is YYNGEE. V shed 4 bases and J 4 bases; nucleotides not matched to a gene: 12. The CDR3 spans 19 residues. The CDR3 loop is CASSTGLAGGPMPTGELFF. Written as DNA, the CDR3 is TGTGCCAGCAGCACAGGACTAGCGGGGGGCCCCATGCCCACCGGGGAGCTGTTTTTT.

V and J are TRBV19 and TRBJ1-2, with a tentative D call TRBD1 (6 bases). V was pared by 2 bases and J by 3 bases, with 13 bases between. This CDR3 region has 15 residues. The germline CDR1 and CDR2 sequences are LNHDA and SQIVND (reference sequence). CDR3 coding DNA: TGTGCCAGTAGTATACCGCCAGGGGATCACTATGGCTACACCTTC. Its protein is CASSIPPGDHYGYTF.

The chain joins TRBV27 to TRBJ1-1, with no clear D. The CDR3 spans 12 residues. V lost 5 bases, J lost 10 bases, and 14 bases lay in between. In germline, CDR1 is MNHEY, CDR2 SMNVEV (reference sequence). The CDR3 DNA follows: TGTGCCAGCAGTCCGCCGGGAGGTCGAGCTTTCTTT. Translated, it gives CASSPPGGRAFF.

This clonotype was detected a few times. The V call is TRBV12-3 or TRBV12-4, the J call TRBJ1-5; tentatively, D is TRBD1 (6 bases). V was shortened by 3 bases and J by 5 bases, with 14 bases between the two germline ends. CDR3 size: 15 residues. The CDR3 region is CASSLDSAGHQPQHF. In nucleotides, the CDR3 is TGTGCCAGCAGTTTGGACAGTGCCGGTCATCAGCCCCAGCATTTT.

This clonotype was seen only a few times. The V gene is TRBV6-1, the J gene TRBJ2-3; no reliable D call. Germline V gene lookup returns CDR1 MNHNS and CDR2 SASEGT. V lost 6 bases, J lost 0 bases, and 13 bases lay in between. The CDR3 extends over 15 amino acids. The CDR3 loop reads CASSGPRVSTDTQYF. As DNA, the CDR3 is TGTGCCAGCAGCGGGCCAAGGGTGAGCACAGATACGCAGTATTTT.

This clonotype was observed a handful of times. This sequence joins TRBV18 and TRBJ2-1, with D possibly TRBD1 on 6 matching bases. This CDR3 region has 14 residues. Germline V gene data show CDR1 as KGHSH and CDR2 as LQKENI. V gave up 0 bases and J gave up 7 bases, with 10 bases separating them. CDR3 in amino acids: CASSPPERGNEQFF. CDR3 nucleotide sequence: TGTGCCAGCTCACCACCGGAAAGGGGGAATGAGCAGTTCTTC.

This chain links TRBV12-3 or TRBV12-4 with TRBJ1-4, with D uncertain. V lost 1 base and J lost 0, with 9 bases in between. The CDR3 runs to 16 residues. CDR3 residues: CASSLGGPTTNEKLFF. DNA for the CDR3: TGTGCCAGCAGTTTAGGAGGGCCCACAACTAATGAAAAACTGTTTTTT.